A selection of T cell receptor beta chains follows, all from one sample in a study of CD8+CD57+ T cells in acquired aplastic anemia. TCRdb itself ran the reads through MiXCR, one entry per CDR3 protein. In the table there are 200,000 or so distinct CDR3 sequences, over 60% of which are singletons. The sample consisted of sorted CD4+, CD8+, or CD8+CD57+ T cells (not recorded which) from PBMCs. The source is a human donor with severe aplastic anemia or a healthy control (not recorded which). CDR3s include the opening cysteine and the closing phenylalanine or tryptophan. Each record gives: V gene, D gene, J gene, clone size, CDR3 DNA, CDR3 protein. The D gene is left open where the match is weak. Size is omitted from some rows. Given values are once, few, many or a class for expanded clones.

TRBV6-5,TRBD2,TRBJ2-7,.,TGTGCCAGCAGTTACCTGGCGGGGGGACGCGAGCAGTACTTC,CASSYLAGGREQYF
TRBV7-9,.,TRBJ2-7,.,TGTGCCAGCACCCCCGGGACTTCAACCTACGAGCAGTACTTC,CASTPGTSTYEQYF
TRBV6-1,.,TRBJ1-6,.,TGTGCCAGCAGTGAAGATGGTAGTTCACCCCTCCACTTT,CASSEDGSSPLHF
TRBV7-9,.,TRBJ2-2,many,TGTGCCAGCAGTTACCGGGGCCTGAGATCCGGGGAGCTGTTTTTT,CASSYRGLRSGELFF
TRBV5-1,TRBD2,TRBJ2-2,once,TGCGCCAGCAGCTTGGTAGCTAGCGGGGATGGGGAGCTGTTTTTT,CASSLVASGDGELFF
TRBV15,.,TRBJ1-1,.,TGTGCCACCAGCAGAGTACGGGGAGGAACTGAAGCTTTCTTT,CATSRVRGGTEAFF
TRBV2,TRBD1,TRBJ1-1,.,TGTGCCCGATCTGGGACAGAAGAGGCTTTCTTT,CARSGTEEAFF
TRBV7-2,.,TRBJ2-7,.,TGTGCCAGCAGCCCGGGACCGCGCCTCTACGAGCAGTACTTC,CASSPGPRLYEQYF
TRBV4-1,.,TRBJ1-1,.,TGTGCCAGCAGCCTGGCAGGGGAGGCGTTTGAAGCTTTCTTT,CASSLAGEAFEAFF
TRBV19,TRBD2,TRBJ2-5,.,TGTGCCAGTCGCCAGACTAGCGGGACCGGGGAGACCCAGTACTTC,CASRQTSGTGETQYF
TRBV7-2,.,TRBJ2-5,.,TGTGCCAGCAGCTCTCTGATCCAAGAGACCCAGTACTTC,CASSSLIQETQYF
TRBV19,TRBD1,TRBJ1-1,.,TGTGCCAGTAGTATAACTGGACAGGGGAGGTCTGAAGCTTTCTTT,CASSITGQGRSEAFF
TRBV7-8,.,TRBJ1-2,.,TGTGCCAGCAGCTTGAACAACAGGATTTCTGGCTACACCTTC,CASSLNNRISGYTF
TRBV2,TRBD1,TRBJ1-4,few,TGTGCCAGCAGGGACAGGGTCGGGAATGAAAAACTGTTTTTT,CASRDRVGNEKLFF
TRBV6-5,TRBD2,TRBJ2-7,few,TGTGCCAGCGGCGGGGGGGTCTACGAGCAGTACTTC,CASGGGVYEQYF
TRBV7-9,.,TRBJ1-2,.,TGTGCCAGCAGCGAAACGGGGGGGCAAGGCTACACCTTC,CASSETGGQGYTF
TRBV7-2,.,TRBJ2-2,many,TGTGCCAGCAGCTTAGCGGGGGACGGGGAGCTGTTTTTT,CASSLAGDGELFF
TRBV29-1,TRBD1,TRBJ1-1,few,TGCAGCGTTGACGGGGAGGGGGCTACCGACACTGAAGCTTTCTTT,CSVDGEGATDTEAFF
TRBV20-1,.,TRBJ1-1,.,TGCAGTGCCGGGCGGGCGGGGACAAGGGGTGAAGCTTTCTTT,CSAGRAGTRGEAFF
TRBV7-9,.,TRBJ2-7,.,TGTGCCAGCAGCTTAGGGGCAGGGGTCAACGAGCAGTACTTC,CASSLGAGVNEQYF
TRBV6-1,.,TRBJ1-5,many,TGTGCCAGCAGTGAACAGCACCCTACGTATAGCAATCAGCCCCAGCATTTT,CASSEQHPTYSNQPQHF
TRBV6-5,.,TRBJ2-7,many,TGTGCCAGCGGCGAACCCGGGGCCTCCTACGAGCAGTACTTC,CASGEPGASYEQYF
TRBV6-5,.,TRBJ2-2,.,TGTGCCAGCAGTTATCGGACGGCCGGGGAGCTGTTTTTT,CASSYRTAGELFF
TRBV20-1,TRBD2,TRBJ2-3,.,TGCAGTGCGTATAGGACCGGGGGGGCCACAGATACGCAGTATTTT,CSAYRTGGATDTQYF
TRBV19,.,TRBJ2-7,.,TGTGCCAGTAGTATAGAACCGGGTACAACCTACGAGCAGTACTTC,CASSIEPGTTYEQYF
TRBV27,.,TRBJ2-7,many,TGTGCCAGCAGTTCCCCGACTTTCTCCTACGAGCAGTACTTC,CASSSPTFSYEQYF
TRBV10-2,.,TRBJ2-3,few,TGCGCCAGCAGTGAAGGACACACAGATACGCAGTATTTT,CASSEGHTDTQYF
TRBV7-9,.,TRBJ2-7,.,TGTGCCAGCAGCTTAGTTGCGGGGGAGCAGTACTTC,CASSLVAGEQYF
TRBV24-1,TRBD2,TRBJ2-1,.,TGTGCCACCCAGAGCGGGGACGGGGGGTTTGTGTTGTTCTTC,CATQSGDGGFVLFF
TRBV7-2,TRBD1,TRBJ1-2,.,TGTGCCAGCAGCTCTGTTGGGACAGCTGTCTATGGCTACACCTTC,CASSSVGTAVYGYTF
TRBV9,TRBD1,TRBJ2-7,once,TGTGCCAGCAGCGGATGGACAGGGATCTACGAGCAGTACTTC,CASSGWTGIYEQYF
TRBV20-1,.,TRBJ1-1,.,TGCAGTGCTAGCGGGCAGCTCAACACTGAAGCTTTCTTT,CSASGQLNTEAFF
TRBV29-1,.,TRBJ2-2,.,TGCAGCGTTGATCGCGGGAACACCGGGGAGCTGTTTTTT,CSVDRGNTGELFF
TRBV29-1,.,TRBJ1-2,.,TGCAGCGCCGCTCCCTCAGGAATGACCTCTAACTATGGCTACACCTTC,CSAAPSGMTSNYGYTF
TRBV5-4,.,TRBJ1-6,.,TGTGCCAGCAGCAGAGGACAGTCTTATAATTCACCCCTCCACTTT,CASSRGQSYNSPLHF
TRBV7-3,TRBD1,TRBJ1-6,few,TGTGCCAGCAGCCAGGGACAGGGTCTCTCACCCCTCCACTTT,CASSQGQGLSPLHF
TRBV2,.,TRBJ1-6,.,TGTGCCAGCAGTGAAGGCAGGCGAAGCCAGAATTTC,CASSEGRRSQNF
TRBV27,.,TRBJ2-2,.,TGTGCCAGCTTCAAAGGAGGGGACACCGGGGAGCTGTTTTTT,CASFKGGDTGELFF
TRBV2,.,TRBJ2-7,.,TGTGCCAGCAGTTCCCGACAAAGGGGATACGAGCAGTACTTC,CASSSRQRGYEQYF
TRBV12-3/TRBV12-4,.,TRBJ1-1,.,TGTGCCAGCAGTTATCGTCGCAGCGGGAACACTGAAGCTTTCTTT,CASSYRRSGNTEAFF
TRBV6-1,.,TRBJ1-5,few,TGTGCCAGCAGTGTGGAGACCGGTGGCAATCAGCCCCAGCATTTT,CASSVETGGNQPQHF